The source of this T cell receptor (beta chain) is a study of shared clonotypes between healthy human individuals. Study-level findings and limits: Sequencing depth was expected to affect clonotype sharing among donors. Only blood was sampled, and tissue TCR repertoires likely differ from blood ones. With few donors, the genetic and exposure-history diversity represented was limited.

Note on this clone: The antigen is not known.

V was pared by 3 bases and J by 5 bases, with 9 bases of the junction left unmatched. The CDR3 covers 15 residues. Germline CDR1 and CDR2: LNHDA and SQIVND (reference sequence). Deep-level assay runs were performed. Produced via immunoSEQ multiplex PCR; TCRdb's table is partial and in-frame only. The profile shows roughly 2.2 million clones, about 92% of them singletons. The specimen was naive CD4+ T cells from PBMCs. This sample's subset: CD45RA+ positively selected. The V call is TRBV19, the J call TRBJ2-7; TRBD2 matches 8 bases. This clonotype originated in a man between 18 and 29 years old in good health. Some clones in this sample may be carry-over from other donors' samples. CDR3 sequence: CASSIIAGGVHEQYF. CDR3 nucleotides: TGTGCCAGTAGTATTATTGCGGGAGGTGTCCACGAGCAGTACTTC. Full variable domain (rest looked up from reference TRBV19 and TRBJ2-7): DGGITQSPKYLFRKEGQNVTLSCEQNLNHDAMYWYRQDPGQGLRLIYYSQIVNDFQKGDIAEGYSVSREKKESFPLTVTSAQKNPTAFYLCASSIIAGGVHEQYFGPGTRLTVT.